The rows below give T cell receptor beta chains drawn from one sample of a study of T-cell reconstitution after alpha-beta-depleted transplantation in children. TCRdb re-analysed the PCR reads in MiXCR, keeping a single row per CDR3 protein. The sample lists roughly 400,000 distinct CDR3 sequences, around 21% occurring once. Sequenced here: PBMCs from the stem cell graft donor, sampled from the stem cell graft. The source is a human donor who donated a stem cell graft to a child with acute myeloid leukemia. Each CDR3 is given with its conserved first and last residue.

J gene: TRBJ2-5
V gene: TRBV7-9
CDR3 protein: CASSLSGSQETQYF

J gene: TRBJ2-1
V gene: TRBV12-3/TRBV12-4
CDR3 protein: CASRKTSGSRDEQFF

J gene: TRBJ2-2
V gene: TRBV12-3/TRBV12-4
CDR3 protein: CASSSGQGEEELFF

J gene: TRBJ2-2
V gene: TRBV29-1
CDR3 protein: CSVDSPDRTGELFF

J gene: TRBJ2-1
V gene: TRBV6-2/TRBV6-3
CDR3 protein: CACYSGTYNEQFF

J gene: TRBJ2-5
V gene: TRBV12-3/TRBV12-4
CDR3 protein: CASSPTGGPGTQYF

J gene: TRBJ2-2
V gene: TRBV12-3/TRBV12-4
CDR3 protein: CASSLTAAPNTGELFF

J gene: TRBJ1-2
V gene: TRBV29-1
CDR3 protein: CSVGDRGGGYTF

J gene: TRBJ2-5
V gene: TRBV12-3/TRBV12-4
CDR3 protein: CASSPLGLAALETQYF

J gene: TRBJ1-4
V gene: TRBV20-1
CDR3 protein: CSAPTEGQGVEKLFF

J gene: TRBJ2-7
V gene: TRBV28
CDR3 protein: CASSLTGTGYVTLPYEQYF

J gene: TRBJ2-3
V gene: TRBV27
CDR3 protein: CASSNWDGYTDTQYF

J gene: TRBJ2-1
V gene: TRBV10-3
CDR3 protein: CAISESQRETNEQFF

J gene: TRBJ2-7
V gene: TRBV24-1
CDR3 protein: CATSGGASLEQYF

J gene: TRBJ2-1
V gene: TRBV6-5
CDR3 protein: CASSTGLAGGFEQFF

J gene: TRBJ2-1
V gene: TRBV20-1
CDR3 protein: CSARILAGVSSYNEQFF

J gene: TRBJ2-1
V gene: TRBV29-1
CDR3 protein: CSVGGLAGYKNNEQFF

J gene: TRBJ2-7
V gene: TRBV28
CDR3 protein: CASSLSRRSTRIYEQYF

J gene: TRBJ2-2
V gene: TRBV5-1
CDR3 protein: CASSQTVFANTGELFF

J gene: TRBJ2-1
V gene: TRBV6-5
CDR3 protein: CASSYSKGGHYNEQFF

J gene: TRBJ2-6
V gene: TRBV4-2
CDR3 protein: CASSQRDSGANVLTF

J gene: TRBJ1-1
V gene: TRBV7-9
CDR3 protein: CASSAHNTEAFF

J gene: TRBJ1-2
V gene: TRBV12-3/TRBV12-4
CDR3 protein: CASTEPGQGNYGYTF

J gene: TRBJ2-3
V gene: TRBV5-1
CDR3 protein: CASSFGRAVDTQYF

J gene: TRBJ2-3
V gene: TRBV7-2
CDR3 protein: CASSRSGSSTDTQYF

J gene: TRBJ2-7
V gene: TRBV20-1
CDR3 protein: CSARDGDRGTYEQYF

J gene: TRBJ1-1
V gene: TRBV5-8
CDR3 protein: CASSLQPQGNTEAFF

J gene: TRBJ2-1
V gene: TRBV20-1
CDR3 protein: CSVVPSYNEQFF

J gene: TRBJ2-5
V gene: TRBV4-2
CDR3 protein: CASSQVQGGETQYF

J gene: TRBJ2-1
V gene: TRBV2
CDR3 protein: CASIPTGSYNEQFF